What follows are 30 T cell receptor beta chains derived from one specimen sequenced in a study of shared T cell receptors in the human thymus. The table came from immunoSEQ multiplex PCR; TCRdb's copy has only in-frame clones and leaves some out. Altogether 500,000 to 550,000 clones are present, about 80% being singletons, with the ten largest covering approximately 0.013%. This sample was also put to use in a study of human thymus T cells.

The specimen was thymocytes. The receptor set was obtained from a boy less than two years old with a congenital heart defect.

In this sample, this clone turned up once. The J gene is TRBJ2-1, the V gene TRBV5-1, with TRBD2 matching over 10 bases. V was clipped by 4 bases and J by 7 bases; unmatched bases: 11. Germline V CDR1 and CDR2: SGHRS, YFSETQ. This CDR3 contains 16 residues. CDR3 in amino acids: CASSPLVLAGENEQFF. For the CDR3, the DNA is TGCGCCAGCAGCCCATTGGTGCTAGCGGGAGAGAATGAGCAGTTCTTC.

J is TRBJ2-7 and V is TRBV7-8; 8 positions agree with TRBD2. The CDR3 has 15 residues. After removal of 4 bases from V and 2 bases from J, the junction contained 7 bases not matched to a gene. Germline loops: CDR1 SGHVS, CDR2 FQNEAQ. The CDR3 loop is CASSSPSGFTYEQYF. In DNA form, the CDR3 reads TGTGCCAGCAGCTCACCTAGCGGGTTTACCTACGAGCAGTACTTC.

Of note for this clone: Distinct nucleotide sequences in the sample also encode this CDR3. This sequence joins TRBV27 and TRBJ1-5; 8 positions match TRBD1. CDR1 and CDR2 from the germline V gene are MNHEY and SMNVEV (reference sequence). J was trimmed by 2 bases and V by 3 bases; bases with no gene match: 0. The CDR3 has 14 residues. The CDR3 coding sequence is TGTGCCAGCAGTTTGACAGGGGGCAATCAGCCCCAGCATTTT. Protein sequence: CASSLTGGNQPQHF.

This chain uses TRBV19 with TRBJ1-5; no firm D call. Germline-derived CDR1 and CDR2 are LNHDA and SQIVND (reference sequence). The CDR3 runs 13 residues. V was trimmed by 7 bases and J by 5 bases, leaving 12 bases between them. The CDR3, as DNA: TGTGCCAGTATGGAGAACAACTATCAGCCCCAGCATTTT. Translating it yields CASMENNYQPQHF.

The chain combines TRBV27 with TRBJ1-5, with TRBD1 matching 7 bases. The CDR3 consists of 17 residues. J gave up 6 bases and V 4 bases, and 15 bases lay outside the gene matches. Per germline, CDR1 MNHEY and CDR2 SMNVEV (reference sequence). The DNA for the CDR3 is TGTGCCAGCAGTTCCGACAGGGAGATACGGAAAGGTCAGCCCCAGCATTTT. This codes for CASSSDREIRKGQPQHF.

The V and J genes are TRBV7-8 and TRBJ2-1, with 10 positions matching TRBD2. V was pared by 1 base and J by 4 bases, with 7 bases of the junction left unmatched. Germline CDR1 and CDR2: SGHVS and FQNEAQ. The CDR3 is made up of 17 amino acids. This CDR3 reads CASSLVASGGLYNEQFF. CDR3 DNA: TGTGCCAGCAGCTTAGTTGCTAGCGGGGGATTATACAATGAGCAGTTCTTC.

The chain has TRBV7-3 and TRBJ2-7; D possibly corresponds to TRBD2 (5 bases). With 5 bases removed from V and 0 bases from J, the gap between germline ends came to 14 bases. Germline CDR1 SGHTA, CDR2 FQGTGA. The CDR3 runs 15 residues. CDR3 coding DNA: TGTGCCAGCAGCCCCCTCGCGGGCCTCTCCTACGAGCAGTACTTC. Amino acid sequence: CASSPLAGLSYEQYF.

As for this clone: The germline gene is not matched at one end of the junction; a read error may be the cause. CDR3 loop: CASGQEARGGETQYF. The CDR3 bases are TGTGCCAGCGGCCAAGAAGCTCGCGGGGGCGAGACCCAGTACTTC. V gene TRBV4-2 combines with J gene TRBJ2-5; tentative D call: TRBD2 (7 bases). The germline V gene encodes CDR1 LGHNA and CDR2 YNFKEQ. The CDR3 runs to 15 residues.

DNA for the CDR3: TGTGCCAGCAGCCTCCAGGGGGCGAACAATGAGCAGTTCTTC. Its translation is CASSLQGANNEQFF. The chain recombines TRBV9 with TRBJ2-1; TRBD1 agrees at 8 bases. This CDR3 has 14 amino acids. The germline V gene encodes CDR1 SGDLS and CDR2 YYNGEE. The trim removed 4 bases at V and 5 bases at J, leaving 5 bases unmatched.

The chain couples TRBV15 to TRBJ2-4; 7 nucleotides match TRBD2. The ends lost 1 base at V and 1 base at J; junction bases unmatched: 10. Germline V lookup: CDR1 LNHNV, CDR2 YYDKDF (reference sequence). This CDR3 comprises 18 residues. The CDR3 sequence: CATSRVGLEPPAKNIQYF. The CDR3 DNA is TGTGCCACCAGCAGAGTAGGACTAGAACCCCCTGCCAAAAACATTCAGTACTTC.

This chain links TRBV7-9 with TRBJ2-7; D is uncertain. The CDR3 length is 13 residues. CDR1 is SEHNR, CDR2 FQNEAQ, per germline (reference sequence). Trimming pared 2 bases from V and 6 bases from J, leaving 11 bases between. CDR3 nucleotide sequence: TGTGCCAGCAGCTTAATTATCAACGGCGAGCAGTACTTC. Protein sequence: CASSLIINGEQYF. Complete variable domain (other parts from reference TRBV7-9 and TRBJ2-7): DTGVSQNPRHKITKRGQNVTFRCDPISEHNRLYWYRQTLGQGPEFLTYFQNEAQLEKSRLLSDRFSAERPKGSFSTLEIQRTEQGDSAMYLCASSLIINGEQYFGPGTRLTVT.

This chain joins TRBV13 and TRBJ2-7; TRBD1 aligns across 9 bases. This CDR3 is built from 14 residues. Germline V gives CDR1 PRHDT, CDR2 FYEKMQ (reference sequence). Losses at the gene ends were 4 bases for V and 1 base for J; bases not matched to a gene: 2. The CDR3 sequence: CASSYRGLSYEQYF. Here the CDR3 DNA reads TGTGCCAGCAGCTACAGGGGGCTGTCCTACGAGCAGTACTTC. Full variable domain (outside the CDR3, taken from reference TRBV13 and TRBJ2-7): AAGVIQSPRHLIKEKRETATLKCYPIPRHDTVYWYQQGPGQDPQFLISFYEKMQSDKGSIPDRFSAQQFSDYHSELNMSSLELGDSALYFCASSYRGLSYEQYFGPGTRLTVT.

For the CDR3, the DNA is TGTGCCAGCTCACAACGGACAGGGGAGGACGAAAAACTGTTTTTT. Translating it yields CASSQRTGEDEKLFF. The chain has TRBV18 and TRBJ1-4; 9 bases align to TRBD1. V was pared by 4 bases and J by 8 bases, with 8 bases of the junction left unmatched. The CDR3 length is 15 residues. The germline V gene encodes CDR1 KGHSH and CDR2 LQKENI.

The chain is built from TRBV27 and TRBJ2-7; 7 nucleotides agree with TRBD2. V lost 6 bases and J lost 6; bases outside the gene matches: 5. The CDR3 sequence is 12 residues long. CDR1 is MNHEY and CDR2 is SMNVEV in the germline V gene (reference sequence). CDR3 bases: TGTGCCAGCAGATCGACTAGCTCCGAGCAGTACTTC. Protein sequence: CASRSTSSEQYF.

There are a few counts of this clone. The chain is built from TRBV28 and TRBJ1-5; D is undetermined. The CDR3 loop spans 14 amino acids. Germline V gene data show CDR1 as MDHEN and CDR2 as SYDVKM. The V end lost 8 bases, the J end lost 0 bases, and 11 bases lay between the germline ends. In DNA, the CDR3 is TGTGCCAGCGGGAGGAGAAATAGCAATCAGCCCCAGCATTTT. Protein product: CASGRRNSNQPQHF.

The chain links TRBV7-6 to TRBJ2-7; 7 positions agree with TRBD1. V shed 4 bases and J 0 bases; nucleotides not matched to a gene: 12. The length of the CDR3 is 17 residues. Germline V CDR1 and CDR2: SGHVS, FNYEAQ. The CDR3 DNA is TGTGCCAGCAGCTCGACGCCGGGACAGCCTAACTCCTACGAGCAGTACTTC. Amino acids: CASSSTPGQPNSYEQYF.

The chain couples TRBV5-1 to TRBJ1-1; D uncertain. The CDR3 sequence is 15 residues long. V lost 0 bases and J lost 8, with 17 bases in between. The V gene's germline CDR1 is SGHRS and CDR2 YFSETQ. The CDR3 is CASSLGRGIFGEAFF. The CDR3 region has the DNA TGCGCCAGCAGCTTGGGGCGCGGAATTTTTGGCGAAGCTTTCTTT.

The chain recombines TRBV7-2 with TRBJ1-2; D is perhaps TRBD1 (6 bases). Germline CDR1 is SGHTA and CDR2 is FQGNSA. Trimming left V 4 bases short and J 13 bases short, with 22 bases between. The CDR3 sequence is 14 residues long. CDR3 in DNA: TGTGCCAGCAGCTCCGTTAAGGGCAGGGGCCCCTCCACCTTC. This encodes CASSSVKGRGPSTF.

The gene calls are TRBV29-1 and TRBJ1-3; D gene uncertain. This CDR3 has 16 amino acids. CDR1 is SQVTM and CDR2 is ANQGSEA in the germline V gene. V lost 7 bases, J lost 0 bases, and 19 bases lay in between. This chain's CDR3 is CSASQTAASSGNTIYF. As DNA, the CDR3 is TGCAGCGCCTCCCAAACAGCAGCTTCCTCTGGAAACACCATATATTTT.

The chain's CDR3 is CASSSERLAGGLYEQYF. The CDR3 DNA reads as TGCGCCAGCAGCTCGGAGAGACTAGCGGGAGGGTTATACGAGCAGTACTTC. The chain couples TRBV4-1 to TRBJ2-7; 14 nucleotides agree with TRBD2. In germline, CDR1 is MGHRA, CDR2 YSYEKL. V was pared by 5 bases and J by 4 bases, with 10 bases of the junction left unmatched. This CDR3 contains 17 residues.

The chain joins TRBV10-3 to TRBJ2-1; the match to TRBD2 covers 11 bases. Germline V CDR1 and CDR2: ENHRY, SYGVKD. The CDR3 length is 19 residues. Germline trimming cut 1 base from V and 4 bases from J; bases unmatched to any gene: 12. CDR3 region: CAISELKASGRPQYNEQFF. CDR3 in DNA: TGTGCCATCAGTGAGTTGAAGGCTAGCGGGAGGCCCCAATACAATGAGCAGTTCTTC.

This clone was seen a handful of times. The J gene is TRBJ2-1, the V gene TRBV14; 11 bases align to TRBD2. V lost 3 bases to trimming and J lost 9 bases; unmatched junction nucleotides: 13. The CDR3 covers 17 residues. Germline V gives CDR1 SGHDN, CDR2 FVKESK. This chain's CDR3 is CASSQSGLAGGLGEQFF. The CDR3 nucleotides are TGTGCCAGCAGCCAGTCCGGCCTAGCGGGAGGACTAGGTGAGCAGTTCTTC. The whole variable domain, remainder taken from reference TRBV14 and TRBJ2-1, is EAGVTQFPSHSVIEKGQTVTLRCDPISGHDNLYWYRRVMGKEIKFLLHFVKESKQDESGMPNNRFLAERTGGTYSTLKVQPAELEDSGVYFCASSQSGLAGGLGEQFFGPGTRLTVL.

V usage is TRBV5-4 and J usage is TRBJ1-4, with TRBD1 identical over 7 bases. CDR3 length equals 16 residues. Germline lookup yields CDR1 SGHNT and CDR2 YYREEE (reference sequence). The V segment lost 4 bases and the J segment 0 bases; nucleotides outside the gene matches: 6. CDR3 bases: TGTGCCAGCAGCCAGGGGGACCCACCAACTAATGAAAAACTGTTTTTT. This codes for CASSQGDPPTNEKLFF.

The V gene is TRBV11-2, the J gene TRBJ2-7, with 7 positions matching TRBD2. The CDR3 spans 16 residues. Germline V gene lookup returns CDR1 SGHAT and CDR2 FQNNGV. V trimming: 1 base; J trimming: 0 bases; junction bases outside the gene matches: 6. CDR3 loop: CASSLVAGAPSYEQYF. CDR3 DNA sequence: TGTGCCAGCAGCTTAGTTGCGGGAGCCCCCTCCTACGAGCAGTACTTC.

V gene TRBV7-9 combines with J gene TRBJ1-5; the match to TRBD1 covers 9 bases. The CDR3 is made up of 15 amino acids. The germline V gene has CDR1 SEHNR and CDR2 FQNEAQ (reference sequence). Germline trimming cut 11 bases from V and 7 bases from J; bases unmatched to any gene: 15. CDR3 residues: CAAPPGQGVNQPQHF. CDR3 sequence (DNA): TGTGCCGCCCCTCCGGGACAGGGTGTAAACCAGCCCCAGCATTTT.

The chain carries TRBV19 and TRBJ1-5, with D unclear. The CDR3 has 15 amino acids. Per the germline V gene, CDR1 is LNHDA and CDR2 is SQIVND (reference sequence). V lost 1 base and J 1 base, leaving 8 bases between the germline ends. This CDR3 is CASSIGSISNQPQHF. In DNA, the CDR3 is TGTGCCAGTAGTATAGGTAGCATCAGCAATCAGCCCCAGCATTTT.

The chain employs TRBV5-4 and TRBJ2-1; 10 bases match TRBD2. J lost 4 bases, V lost 4 bases, and 5 bases had no gene match. Germline CDR1 reads SGHNT; CDR2 reads YYREEE (reference sequence). The CDR3 totals 15 residues. CDR3 nucleotides: TGTGCCAGCAGCCCAGGGACTAGCGCTTACAATGAGCAGTTCTTC. Protein sequence: CASSPGTSAYNEQFF.

The V and J genes are TRBV5-1 and TRBJ2-1; 11 positions agree with TRBD2. Trimming at V came to 0 bases and at J to 8 bases, leaving 10 bases not matched to a gene. The CDR3 consists of 17 residues. Germline-derived CDR1 and CDR2 are SGHRS and YFSETQ. CDR3 sequence (DNA): TGCGCCAGCAGCTTGGCCACAACTAGCGGGGGTTGGGATGAGCAGTTCTTC. It encodes CASSLATTSGGWDEQFF. Supplemented by reference TRBV5-1 and TRBJ2-1, the full variable domain reads KAGVTQTPRYLIKTRGQQVTLSCSPISGHRSVSWYQQTPGQGLQFLFEYFSETQRNKGNFPGRFSGRQFSNSRSEMNVSTLELGDSALYLCASSLATTSGGWDEQFFGPGTRLTVL.

V gene TRBV4-1 combines with J gene TRBJ2-5, with 9 bases that match TRBD2. Germline CDR1 MGHRA, CDR2 YSYEKL. CDR3 length: 18 residues. J was trimmed by 5 bases and V by 3 bases; bases with no gene match: 16. CDR3 sequence (DNA): TGCGCCAGCAGCCACACTACGAGGGAGCGGGAGGTGCGGGAGACCCAGTACTTC. This translates into CASSHTTREREVRETQYF.

The chain carries TRBV7-3 and TRBJ2-3; 9 nucleotides line up with TRBD2. The CDR3 is 16 amino acids. V lost 5 bases and J lost 3; bases outside the gene matches: 9. The germline V gene encodes CDR1 SGHTA and CDR2 FQGTGA. CDR3 amino acids: CASSPSGTSRTDTQYF. Here the CDR3 DNA reads TGTGCCAGCAGCCCATCCGGGACTAGCAGGACAGATACGCAGTATTTT.